This T cell receptor beta chain was identified during a study of CD8 T cells in ankylosing spondylitis. Study-wide results and limits: Reports say disease-linked clones showed up significantly more in matched ankylosing spondylitis synovial fluid. Seemingly characteristic of ankylosing spondylitis blood was a TCR beta motif consisting of 7 or 8 highly homologous variants.

This clonotype was seen repeatedly, ten times or more. Antigen: not known. The CDR3 has 15 amino acids. V was pared by 6 bases and J by 5 bases, with 10 bases of the junction left unmatched. Making the TCR beta libraries involved quantitative 5'-RACE with molecular barcodes. TCRdb passed the 5' RACE reads through MiXCR, listing each CDR3 protein once. This table has roughly 700,000 distinct CDR3 sequences, 19% appearing once. Sequencing input: blood, either unsorted or a sorted T cell fraction (not recorded which). The receptor was derived from a male donor with ankylosing spondylitis. The V and J genes are TRBV12-3 or TRBV12-4 and TRBJ1-5, with 7 bases aligning to TRBD1. CDR3 sequence reads: CASSLTGVPDQPQHF. CDR3 in DNA: TGTGCCAGCAGCCTAACAGGGGTCCCTGATCAGCCCCAGCATTTT.